Listed below are T cell receptor beta chains from one sample, sequenced in a study of blood T cell repertoires in COVID-19. Profiled with immunoSEQ multiplex PCR; TCRdb holds only in-frame clones, not every one. The repertoire includes some 59,000 clones, 81% of them detected once, and roughly 4.8% sits in the top ten. Sequencing was performed on peripheral blood. All receptors come from an older woman with acute or convalescent COVID-19. Each CDR3 is given with its conserved first and last residue. The order of the fields is D gene, V gene, J gene, clone size, CDR3 protein, CDR3 DNA. D genes are given only for firm matches. The size entry is marked missing in some rows and otherwise reads once, few, many or a size class.

>.|TRBV9|TRBJ1-5|.
CASSASGYSNQPQHF
TGTGCCAGCAGCGCCTCAGGCTATAGCAATCAGCCCCAGCATTTT
>TRBD1|TRBV9|TRBJ2-2|.
CASNLQGDNTGELFF
TGTGCCAGCAACCTACAGGGGGACAACACCGGGGAGCTGTTTTTT
>.|TRBV18|TRBJ2-5|.
CASSPNLGVEETQYF
TGTGCCAGCTCACCAAATTTAGGGGTAGAGGAGACCCAGTACTTC
>TRBD2|TRBV28|TRBJ2-7|.
CASSPGLAGPGPLHEQYF
TGTGCCAGCAGTCCGGGACTAGCGGGCCCCGGCCCCCTCCACGAGCAGTACTTC
>.|TRBV5-1|TRBJ2-7|once
CASSWSDISGYTYEQYF
TGCGCCAGCAGCTGGAGTGATATTTCGGGGTATACCTACGAGCAGTACTTC
>.|TRBV5-6|TRBJ1-6|few
CASSLERGSYNSPLHF
TGTGCCAGCAGCTTGGAAAGGGGCTCCTATAATTCACCCCTCCACTTT
>.|TRBV4-1|TRBJ1-5|.
CASSQEVGSNQPQHF
TGCGCCAGCAGCCAAGAAGTCGGGAGCAATCAGCCCCAGCATTTT
>TRBD1|TRBV7-9|TRBJ2-7|few
CASSTGTGGDYEQYF
TGTGCCAGCAGCACCGGGACAGGGGGGGACTACGAGCAGTACTTC
>.|TRBV5-1|TRBJ1-5|.
CASSLEGRQPQHF
TGCGCCAGCAGCTTGGAGGGGCGTCAGCCCCAGCATTTT
>TRBD1|TRBV18|TRBJ1-6|.
CASSQTGADSPLHF
TGTGCCAGCTCACAAACAGGGGCTGATTCACCCCTCCACTTT
>TRBD1|TRBV19|TRBJ1-5|few
CASSPTGGASSQPQHF
TGTGCCAGTAGTCCGACAGGGGGCGCGAGTAGTCAGCCCCAGCATTTT
>TRBD1|TRBV27|TRBJ1-2|.
CASRDRDNYGYTF
TGTGCCAGCAGGGACAGGGACAACTATGGCTACACCTTC
>.|TRBV19|TRBJ2-5|.
CASSGGQETQYF
TGTGCCAGCTCCGGCGGGCAAGAGACCCAGTACTTC
>.|TRBV5-1|TRBJ2-1|once
CASSPTGIGNNEQFF
TGCGCCAGCAGCCCTACAGGGATCGGGAACAATGAGCAGTTCTTC
>TRBD1|TRBV5-4|TRBJ1-2|.
CASSAGQGMGLYGYTF
TGTGCCAGCAGCGCCGGACAGGGGATGGGGCTCTATGGCTACACCTTC
>TRBD1|TRBV28|TRBJ1-1|few
CAVQGRRTEAFF
TGTGCCGTACAGGGGCGGAGAACTGAAGCTTTCTTT
>.|TRBV19|TRBJ1-3|.
CASSMLGAQGNTIYF
TGTGCCAGTAGTATGTTAGGGGCGCAAGGAAACACCATATATTTT
>TRBD1|TRBV2|TRBJ1-1|.
CASSPGQGRLKAFF
TGTGCCAGCAGCCCGGGACAGGGGAGACTAAAAGCTTTCTTT
>.|TRBV28|TRBJ2-2|.
CASRLQENTGELFF
TGTGCCAGCAGGCTACAGGAGAACACCGGGGAGCTGTTTTTT
>TRBD1|TRBV6-5|TRBJ1-5|.
CASRRGTGRDQPQHF
TGTGCCAGCAGGCGGGGGACAGGGCGAGATCAGCCCCAGCATTTT
>TRBD2|TRBV5-4|TRBJ2-3|.
CASRRGGGADTQYF
TGTGCCAGCAGACGTGGCGGGGGGGCCGATACGCAGTATTTT
>TRBD1|TRBV6-5|TRBJ2-1|.
CASSYSSRTGVNEQFF
TGTGCCAGCAGTTACTCGTCCCGGACAGGGGTGAATGAGCAGTTCTTC
>TRBD2|TRBV30|TRBJ2-1|medium-sized
CAWSRTTSSEQFF
TGTGCCTGGAGTAGGACGACTAGCTCTGAGCAGTTCTTC
>.|TRBV24-1|TRBJ2-2|.
CATSDFRGNTGELFF
TGTGCCACCAGTGATTTTCGGGGAAACACCGGGGAGCTGTTTTTT
>.|TRBV5-4|TRBJ2-3|.
CASSTALGGVADTQYF
TGTGCCAGCAGTACTGCGTTAGGGGGAGTGGCAGATACGCAGTATTTT
>TRBD1|TRBV6-4|TRBJ1-4|.
CASSSDRESEKLFF
TGTGCCAGCAGTTCCGACAGGGAGAGTGAAAAACTGTTTTTT
>TRBD2|TRBV25-1|TRBJ2-7|.
CASSGAGGEYEQYF
TGTGCCAGCAGTGGAGCGGGAGGTGAATACGAGCAGTACTTC
>TRBD1|TRBV5-1|TRBJ2-2|.
CASSLVTGGSTGELFF
TGCGCCAGCAGCTTGGTAACAGGGGGCAGCACCGGGGAGCTGTTTTTT
>TRBD1|TRBV5-4|TRBJ2-7|.
CASSLDRGSYEQYF
TGTGCCAGCAGCTTGGACAGGGGGAGCTACGAGCAGTACTTC
>.|TRBV19|TRBJ2-5|.
CASSMSASTPVKYF
TGTGCCAGTAGTATGTCGGCTAGCACCCCCGTAAAGTACTTC
>.|TRBV4-1|TRBJ2-1|.
CASSQGRGFEQFF
TGCGCCAGCAGCCAAGGACGAGGGTTCGAGCAGTTCTTC
>.|TRBV3-1/TRBV3-2|TRBJ1-1|.
CASSQEQLNTEAFF
TGTGCCAGCAGCCAAGAACAGCTGAACACTGAAGCTTTCTTT
>.|TRBV3-1/TRBV3-2|TRBJ1-1|.
CASSRGTLAEAFF
TGTGCCAGCAGCCGGGGGACACTGGCTGAAGCTTTCTTT
>TRBD1|TRBV19|TRBJ2-7|.
CASSRTGAVSYEQYF
TGTGCCAGTAGCCGGACAGGGGCGGTCTCCTACGAGCAGTACTTC
>.|TRBV5-6|TRBJ1-4|.
CASSLARVYATNEKLFF
TGTGCCAGCAGCTTGGCCAGGGTATATGCAACTAATGAAAAACTGTTTTTT
>.|TRBV12-3/TRBV12-4|TRBJ1-5|.
CASGQLSNQPQHF
TGTGCCAGCGGACAGTTGAGCAATCAGCCCCAGCATTTT
>.|TRBV2|TRBJ1-4|.
CASSTGTWAEKLFF
TGTGCCAGCTCAACCGGGACATGGGCCGAAAAACTGTTTTTT
>TRBD2|TRBV27|TRBJ2-1|.
CASTLVVAGGYNEQFF
TGTGCCAGCACCCTAGTCGTAGCGGGGGGTTACAATGAGCAGTTCTTC
>TRBD2|TRBV6-1|TRBJ2-1|.
CASSEGLAGPSKNEQFF
TGTGCCAGCAGTGAAGGGCTAGCGGGGCCGTCTAAGAATGAGCAGTTCTTC